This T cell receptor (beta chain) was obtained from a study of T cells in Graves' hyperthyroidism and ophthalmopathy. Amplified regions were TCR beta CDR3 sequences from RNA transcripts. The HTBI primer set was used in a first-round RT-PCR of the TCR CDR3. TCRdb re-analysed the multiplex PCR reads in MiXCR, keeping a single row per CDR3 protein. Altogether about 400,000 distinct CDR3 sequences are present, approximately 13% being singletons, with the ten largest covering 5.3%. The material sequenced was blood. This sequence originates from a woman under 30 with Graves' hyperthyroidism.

The DNA for the CDR3 is TGCGCCAGCAGCACCGCCCAGGGGGCCATGGAGACCCAGTACTTC. It codes for CASSTAQGAMETQYF. The chain links TRBV5-1 to TRBJ2-5; TRBD1 aligns across 8 bases. The CDR3 contains 15 residues. V trimming: 4 bases; J trimming: 5 bases; junction bases outside the gene matches: 10. Germline V CDR1 and CDR2: SGHRS, YFSETQ.